The clone carrying this T cell receptor beta chain showed up many times. Semi-nested PCR with Nested Universal Primer A followed constant-region reverse priming of full-length variable regions. TCRdb processed the 5' RACE reads anew with MiXCR; each CDR3 protein has one entry. The repertoire holds about 10,000 distinct CDR3 sequences, with roughly 25% as singletons. Tregs were sorted as CD4+CD25+CD127-/low cells. CDR1 and CDR2 (germline): WSHSY, SAAADI. With 9 bases removed from V and 0 bases from J, the gap between germline ends came to 9 bases. The CDR3 consists of 13 residues. Input material: Tregs sorted from blood. The V gene is TRBV10-2, the J gene TRBJ1-5; D is unresolved. The clonotype originates from a female donor with breast cancer. CDR3 loop: CASHTDSNQPQHF. DNA for the CDR3: TGCGCCAGTCACACAGATAGCAATCAGCCCCAGCATTTT.